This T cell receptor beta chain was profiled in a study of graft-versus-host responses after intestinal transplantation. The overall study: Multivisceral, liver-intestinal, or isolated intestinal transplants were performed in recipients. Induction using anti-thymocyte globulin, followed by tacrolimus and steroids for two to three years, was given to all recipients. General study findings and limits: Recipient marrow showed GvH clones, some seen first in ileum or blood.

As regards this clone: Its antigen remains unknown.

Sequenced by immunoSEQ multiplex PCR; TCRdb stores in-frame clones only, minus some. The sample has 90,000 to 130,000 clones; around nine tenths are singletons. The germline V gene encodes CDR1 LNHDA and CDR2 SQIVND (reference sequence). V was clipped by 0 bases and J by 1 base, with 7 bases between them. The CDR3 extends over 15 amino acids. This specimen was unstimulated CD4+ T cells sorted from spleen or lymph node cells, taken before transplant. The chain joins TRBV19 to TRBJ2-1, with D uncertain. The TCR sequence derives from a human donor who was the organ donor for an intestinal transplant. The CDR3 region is CASSIELMSYNEQFF. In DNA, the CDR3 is TGTGCCAGTAGTATAGAATTAATGTCCTACAATGAGCAGTTCTTC.